Each of the 23 T cell receptor beta chains below was sequenced from the same sample in a study of shared clonotypes between healthy human individuals (dated by TCRdb to the early 2020s). Library preparation employed the immunoSEQ multiplex PCR assay. What TCRdb holds here is the immuneACCESS table cut down to in-frame rearrangements. Part of the clones is not present; checked against another copy, under half of the missing clones reflect an unresolved V gene, and the others are unexplained. Counted in this sample were 90,000 to 120,000 clones; more than 65% of them appeared once. The leading ten clones occupy around 24% of the sample. Sequencing input: memory CD8+ T cells sorted from blood. Reading the label with the study, this specimen's cell subset or site is: CD45RO+ cells pooled with CCR7-negative TemRA cells. The receptors were gathered from a woman in her 30s in good health.

J is TRBJ2-1 and V is TRBV6-4; 10 positions agree with TRBD1. Germline assignment: CDR1 MRHNA and CDR2 SNTAGT. This CDR3 has 15 amino acids. V gave up 2 bases and J gave up 7 bases; unmatched junction bases: 5. CDR3 DNA sequence: TGTGCCAGCAGTGACGTCGACAGGGGGCCAAATGAGCAGTTCTTC. Translating gives CASSDVDRGPNEQFF.

This rearrangement joins TRBV5-6 to TRBJ2-7, with 9 bases aligning to TRBD2. V shed 0 bases, J shed 5 bases, and the junction held 6 bases outside the gene matches. The germline V gene encodes CDR1 SGHDT and CDR2 YYEEEE. The CDR3 contains 15 residues. CDR3 nucleotides: TGTGCCAGCAGCTTGGTGGGCGGGAGGGCCGACGAGCAGTACTTC. Its translation: CASSLVGGRADEQYF. The full variable domain, its missing parts supplied by reference TRBV5-6 and TRBJ2-7, is DAGVTQSPTHLIKTRGQQVTLRCSPKSGHDTVSWYQQALGQGPQFIFQYYEEEERQRGNFPDRFSGHQFPNYSSELNVNALLLGDSALYLCASSLVGGRADEQYFGPGTRLTVT.

V usage is TRBV6-1 and J usage is TRBJ1-1, with no clear D. V lost 5 bases and J lost 5, with 6 bases in between. Per the germline V gene, CDR1 is MNHNS and CDR2 is SASEGT. The CDR3 consists of 11 residues. The CDR3 sequence: CASSSLTEAFF. Written as DNA, the CDR3 is TGTGCCAGCAGTTCCTTGACTGAAGCTTTCTTT.

The sample holds a few counts of this clone. The rearrangement links TRBV28 to TRBJ2-5; 9 bases are a match to TRBD2. Matching the DNA end better, TRBJ2-7 makes the J call doubtful. This CDR3 spans 15 amino acids. Germline CDR1 reads MDHEN; CDR2 reads SYDVKM. This chain's CDR3 is CASSLLRGGLGEQYF. The CDR3 region has the DNA TGTGCCAGCAGTTTATTGCGGGGGGGGTTAGGCGAGCAGTACTTC.

V is TRBV5-4 and J is TRBJ2-7, with 14 bases lining up with TRBD2. With 4 bases clipped from V and 0 bases from J, the junction kept 12 bases outside the gene matches. The CDR3 is made up of 19 amino acids. Looked up from germline, CDR1 is SGHNT and CDR2 is YYREEE (reference sequence). CDR3 DNA sequence: TGTGCCAGCAGCCTAGCGGAGACTAGCGGGAGGGTATTCTCCTACGAGCAGTACTTC. Translated: CASSLAETSGRVFSYEQYF.

This sequence joins TRBV27 and TRBJ2-7; D is possibly TRBD2 (5 bases). CDR3 length equals 14 residues. From germline, CDR1 is MNHEY and CDR2 SMNVEV (reference sequence). Between the trimmed V and J ends, which lost 2 bases and 4 bases, there was a span of 12 bases. The CDR3 DNA is TGTGCCAGCAGTTTAAACGGGGTTAGGTACGAGCAGTACTTC. This sequence encodes CASSLNGVRYEQYF.

J is TRBJ2-3 and V is TRBV9, with 7 positions matching TRBD2. The V gene end was trimmed by 3 bases and the J gene end by 0 bases; junction bases not matched to a gene: 4. This CDR3 is 15 amino acids long. Germline values: CDR1 SGDLS, CDR2 YYNGEE. The CDR3 DNA reads TGTGCCAGCAGCGCAGCGGGGCCTAGCACAGATACGCAGTATTTT. This sequence encodes CASSAAGPSTDTQYF.

This clone came up many times. The chain employs TRBV6-7 and TRBJ1-1; 7 bases map to TRBD1. TRBV6-7 is an ORF, with its function uncertain. Trimming cost V 2 bases and J 2 bases; bases outside gene matches: 5. The length of the CDR3 is 15 residues. CDR3 protein: CASSYGGTANTEAFF. CDR3 nucleotide sequence: TGTGCCAGCAGTTACGGGGGGACAGCTAACACTGAAGCTTTCTTT.

This rearrangement joins TRBV5-1 to TRBJ2-5; D is perhaps TRBD1 (6 bases). Germline V lookup: CDR1 SGHRS, CDR2 YFSETQ. CDR3 size: 14 residues. Trimming removed 4 bases at V and 0 bases at J, with 10 bases between. This CDR3 reads CASSPGTNQETQYF. Written as DNA, the CDR3 is TGCGCCAGCAGCCCCGGGACAAACCAAGAGACCCAGTACTTC. The entire variable domain, with the rest obtained from reference TRBV5-1 and TRBJ2-5, is as follows: KAGVTQTPRYLIKTRGQQVTLSCSPISGHRSVSWYQQTPGQGLQFLFEYFSETQRNKGNFPGRFSGRQFSNSRSEMNVSTLELGDSALYLCASSPGTNQETQYFGPGTRLLVL.

This clone has more than one count but fewer than ten. The chain has TRBV6-1 and TRBJ1-5; D gene uncertain. The germline CDR1 and CDR2 sequences are MNHNS and SASEGT. Trimming pared 6 bases from V and 2 bases from J, leaving 8 bases between. The CDR3 runs 13 residues. The CDR3 region has the DNA TGTGCCAGCAGGGCGGTCGGCAATCAGCCCCAGCATTTT. Amino acids: CASRAVGNQPQHF.

This sequence joins TRBV7-2 and TRBJ2-7; 9 positions agree with TRBD1. Germline CDR1 and CDR2: SGHTA and FQGNSA. Losses at the gene ends were 5 bases for V and 4 bases for J; bases not matched to a gene: 15. The CDR3 runs 17 residues. In DNA, the CDR3 is TGTGCCAGCAGCCTACCTTGGGACAGGGAAAATCTATACGAGCAGTACTTC. This translates into CASSLPWDRENLYEQYF.

The V call is TRBV29-1, the J call TRBJ2-7, with 7 nucleotides matching TRBD1. Germline V gene data show CDR1 as SQVTM and CDR2 as ANQGSEA. Germline trimming cut 1 base from V and 7 bases from J; bases unmatched to any gene: 13. The CDR3 has 15 amino acids. This CDR3 reads CSVEGGTDLSGEQYF. The CDR3 nucleotides are TGCAGCGTTGAAGGGGGGACAGACCTCTCGGGAGAGCAGTACTTC.

The chain combines TRBV28 with TRBJ1-6, with 7 bases identical to TRBD1. V shed 5 bases, J shed 3 bases, and the junction held 19 bases outside the gene matches. The CDR3 sequence is 20 residues long. Germline CDR1 MDHEN, CDR2 SYDVKM. The DNA of the CDR3 is TGTGCCAGCAGTAACCCACCCCCGTCGTACAACAGGGGCTATAATTCACCCCTCCACTTT. It encodes CASSNPPPSYNRGYNSPLHF.

V and J are TRBV27 and TRBJ2-2; TRBD1 is a possible D gene (5 bases). Germline V gene data show CDR1 as MNHEY and CDR2 as SMNVEV (reference sequence). The CDR3 extends over 13 amino acids. V was shortened by 3 bases and J by 6 bases, with 8 bases between the two germline ends. The CDR3 is CASSFGRAGELFF. DNA for the CDR3: TGTGCCAGCAGTTTCGGCAGGGCCGGGGAGCTGTTTTTT.

There are a few counts of this clone. The gene calls are TRBV7-8 and TRBJ2-1, with unresolved D. Trimming removed 6 bases at V and 2 bases at J, with 14 bases between. In germline, CDR1 is SGHVS, CDR2 FQNEAQ. CDR3 length: 15 amino acids. This CDR3 reads CASRPDRAPYNEQFF. CDR3 DNA sequence: TGTGCCAGCAGGCCCGATCGAGCGCCCTACAATGAGCAGTTCTTC.

The rearrangement uses TRBV27 and TRBJ2-3, with no clear D. This CDR3 contains 13 residues. Germline V lookup: CDR1 MNHEY, CDR2 SMNVEV (reference sequence). V lost 3 bases and J lost 4, with 8 bases in between. Here the CDR3 DNA reads TGTGCCAGCAGTTTCCTCAAAGCAGATACGCAGTATTTT. Protein product: CASSFLKADTQYF.

This chain connects TRBV2 to TRBJ2-3; 7 bases align to TRBD2. Trimming removed 10 bases from V and 2 bases from J; junction bases left unmatched: 3. Germline V CDR1 and CDR2: SNHLY, FYNNEI. The CDR3 covers 12 residues. CDR3 residues: CATTSPTDTQYF. DNA for the CDR3: TGTGCCACGACTAGCCCCACAGATACGCAGTATTTT. Full variable domain (outside the CDR3, taken from reference TRBV2 and TRBJ2-3): EPEVTQTPSHQVTQMGQEVILRCVPISNHLYFYWYRQILGQKVEFLVSFYNNEISEKSEIFDDQFSVERPDGSNFTLKIRSTKLEDSAMYFCATTSPTDTQYFGPGTRLTVL.

The rearrangement joins TRBV2 to TRBJ1-4; 8 bases line up with TRBD1. The CDR3 has 16 amino acids. Germline V gene sequence: CDR1 SNHLY, CDR2 FYNNEI. V trimming: 5 bases; J trimming: 6 bases; junction bases outside the gene matches: 11. CDR3 coding DNA: TGTGCCAGCAGTTCCCCTAGGACAGGGAATCATGAAAAACTGTTTTTT. This gives the protein CASSSPRTGNHEKLFF. The full variable domain, its missing parts supplied by reference TRBV2 and TRBJ1-4, is EPEVTQTPSHQVTQMGQEVILRCVPISNHLYFYWYRQILGQKVEFLVSFYNNEISEKSEIFDDQFSVERPDGSNFTLKIRSTKLEDSAMYFCASSSPRTGNHEKLFFGSGTQLSVL.

The chain carries TRBV28 and TRBJ1-1; D gene unclear. Per the germline V gene, CDR1 is MDHEN and CDR2 is SYDVKM. Deletions cut 3 bases from V and 4 bases from J, with 3 bases between. CDR3 length: 11 residues. The CDR3 loop reads CASSFFTEAFF. CDR3 coding DNA: TGTGCCAGCAGTTTTTTCACTGAAGCTTTCTTT.

This sequence joins TRBV27 and TRBJ2-6; the D is unclear. Germline loops: CDR1 MNHEY, CDR2 SMNVEV (reference sequence). The CDR3 has 14 residues. The V end lost 6 bases, the J end lost 0 bases, and 6 bases lay between the germline ends. The CDR3 reads CASRHLSGANVLTF. The CDR3 DNA follows: TGTGCCAGCAGACACCTCTCTGGGGCCAACGTCCTGACTTTC.

The gene calls are TRBV18 and TRBJ2-1; no clear D gene. Germline CDR1 reads KGHSH; CDR2 reads LQKENI. CDR3 length: 16 amino acids. The V gene lost 6 bases and the J gene lost 0 bases, with 15 bases spanning the gap. The CDR3 spells CASSPAVIRSYNEQFF. The DNA of the CDR3 is TGTGCCAGCTCCCCCGCCGTCATCCGCTCCTACAATGAGCAGTTCTTC.

The rearrangement joins TRBV6-5 to TRBJ2-1; D may match TRBD1 or TRBD2 (5 bases each). The CDR3 is 14 amino acids. CDR1 MNHEY and CDR2 SVGAGI come from the germline V gene. Trimming removed 7 bases from V and 2 bases from J, with 12 bases in between. The CDR3 DNA follows: TGTGCCAGCACGGGGCGGGTGGCCTACAATGAGCAGTTCTTC. Translated, it gives CASTGRVAYNEQFF.

J is TRBJ2-7 and V is TRBV5-1; D is possibly TRBD1 (5 bases). The V and J ends lost 2 bases and 5 bases respectively, with 17 bases between them. Looked up from germline, CDR1 is SGHRS and CDR2 is YFSETQ. The CDR3 loop spans 15 amino acids. The CDR3, as DNA: TGCGCCAGCAGCTTTGGGGCCAGGGAAAACGACGAGCAGTACTTC. It translates to CASSFGARENDEQYF.